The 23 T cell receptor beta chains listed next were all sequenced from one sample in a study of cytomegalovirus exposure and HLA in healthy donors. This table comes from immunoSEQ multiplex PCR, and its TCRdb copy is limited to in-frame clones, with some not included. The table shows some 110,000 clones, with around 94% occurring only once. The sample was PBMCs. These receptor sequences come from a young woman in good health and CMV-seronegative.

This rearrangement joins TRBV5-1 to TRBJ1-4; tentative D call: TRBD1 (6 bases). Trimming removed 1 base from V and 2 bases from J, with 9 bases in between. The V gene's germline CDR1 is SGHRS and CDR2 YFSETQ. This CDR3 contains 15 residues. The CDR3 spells CASSLNRATNEKLFF. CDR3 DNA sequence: TGCGCCAGCAGCTTGAACAGGGCGACTAATGAAAAACTGTTTTTT. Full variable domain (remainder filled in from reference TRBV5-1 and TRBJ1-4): KAGVTQTPRYLIKTRGQQVTLSCSPISGHRSVSWYQQTPGQGLQFLFEYFSETQRNKGNFPGRFSGRQFSNSRSEMNVSTLELGDSALYLCASSLNRATNEKLFFGSGTQLSVL.

This chain's CDR3 is CASSRTGTYNEQFF. DNA of the CDR3: TGTGCCAGCAGCCGTACCGGGACCTACAATGAGCAGTTCTTC. The rearrangement links TRBV7-3 to TRBJ2-1; weak D call: TRBD2 (5 bases). From germline, CDR1 is SGHTA and CDR2 FQGTGA. V lost 5 bases, J lost 2 bases, and 10 bases lay in between. This CDR3 region has 14 residues.

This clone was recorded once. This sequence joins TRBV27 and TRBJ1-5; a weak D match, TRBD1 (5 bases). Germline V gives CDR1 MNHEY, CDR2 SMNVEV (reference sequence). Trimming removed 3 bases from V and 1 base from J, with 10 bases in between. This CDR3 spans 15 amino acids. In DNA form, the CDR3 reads TGTGCCAGCAGTTTGTACGGGGGGAGCAATCAGCCCCAGCATTTT. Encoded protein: CASSLYGGSNQPQHF.

The CDR3 is CASSEGIGEDTQYF. DNA for the CDR3: TGCGCCAGCAGCGAAGGGATCGGGGAAGATACGCAGTATTTT. The gene calls are TRBV5-1 and TRBJ2-3; D is possibly TRBD2 (5 bases). This CDR3 has 14 amino acids. From germline, CDR1 is SGHRS and CDR2 YFSETQ. The V end lost 4 bases, the J end lost 5 bases, and 14 bases lay between the germline ends.

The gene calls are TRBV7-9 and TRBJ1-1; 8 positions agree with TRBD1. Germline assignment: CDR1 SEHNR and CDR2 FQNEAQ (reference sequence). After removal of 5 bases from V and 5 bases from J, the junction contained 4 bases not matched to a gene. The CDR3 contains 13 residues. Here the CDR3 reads CASSQGAVTEAFF. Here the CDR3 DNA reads TGTGCCAGCAGCCAGGGGGCGGTTACTGAAGCTTTCTTT. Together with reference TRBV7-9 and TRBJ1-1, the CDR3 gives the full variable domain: DTGVSQNPRHKITKRGQNVTFRCDPISEHNRLYWYRQTLGQGPEFLTYFQNEAQLEKSRLLSDRFSAERPKGSFSTLEIQRTEQGDSAMYLCASSQGAVTEAFFGQGTRLTVV.

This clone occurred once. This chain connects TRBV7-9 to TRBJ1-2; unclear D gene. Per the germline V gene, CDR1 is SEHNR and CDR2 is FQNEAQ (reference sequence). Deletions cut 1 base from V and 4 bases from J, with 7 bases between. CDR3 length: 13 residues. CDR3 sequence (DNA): TGTGCCAGCAGCTTAGATCAGCGCTATGGCTACACCTTC. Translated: CASSLDQRYGYTF.

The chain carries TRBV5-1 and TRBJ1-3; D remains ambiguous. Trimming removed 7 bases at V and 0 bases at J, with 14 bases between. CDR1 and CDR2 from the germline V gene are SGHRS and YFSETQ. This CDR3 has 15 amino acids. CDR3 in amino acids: CASGPTVSSGNTIYF. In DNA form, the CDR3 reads TGCGCCAGCGGGCCGACGGTCAGCTCTGGAAACACCATATATTTT.

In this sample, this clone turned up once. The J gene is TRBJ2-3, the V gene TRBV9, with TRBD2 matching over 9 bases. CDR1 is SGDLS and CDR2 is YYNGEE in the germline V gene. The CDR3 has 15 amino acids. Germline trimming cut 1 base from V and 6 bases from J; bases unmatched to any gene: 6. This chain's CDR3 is CASSVNGGGADTQYF. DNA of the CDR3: TGTGCCAGCAGCGTAAATGGCGGGGGGGCCGATACGCAGTATTTT.

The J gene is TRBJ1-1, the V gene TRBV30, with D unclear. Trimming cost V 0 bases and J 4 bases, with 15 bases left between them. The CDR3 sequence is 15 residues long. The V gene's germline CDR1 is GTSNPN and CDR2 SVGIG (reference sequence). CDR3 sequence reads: CAWSVGLRLSTEAFF. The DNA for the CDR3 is TGTGCCTGGAGTGTAGGACTGCGGTTGAGCACTGAAGCTTTCTTT.

The CDR3 protein is CASSPSYPQGQAYEQYF. The CDR3 region has the DNA TGCGCCAGCAGCCCATCGTACCCGCAGGGACAGGCCTACGAGCAGTACTTC. V gene TRBV4-1 combines with J gene TRBJ2-7; 8 bases align to TRBD1. The CDR3 has 17 amino acids. The V gene's germline CDR1 is MGHRA and CDR2 YSYEKL. Trimming cost V 4 bases and J 2 bases; bases outside gene matches: 13.

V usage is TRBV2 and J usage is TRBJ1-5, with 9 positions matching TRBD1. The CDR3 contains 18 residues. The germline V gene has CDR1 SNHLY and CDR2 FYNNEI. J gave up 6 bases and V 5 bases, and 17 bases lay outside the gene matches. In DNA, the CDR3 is TGTGCCAGCAGTAAAGGGGGACAGGGAGTCATGGCAAGTCAGCCCCAGCATTTT. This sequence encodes CASSKGGQGVMASQPQHF.

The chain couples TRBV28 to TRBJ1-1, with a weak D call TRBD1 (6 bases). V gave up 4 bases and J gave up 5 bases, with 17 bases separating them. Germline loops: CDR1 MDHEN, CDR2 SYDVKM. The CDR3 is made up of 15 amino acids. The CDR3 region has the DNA TGTGCCAGCAGTTCCACAGGGATGGGGGAAACTGAAGCTTTCTTT. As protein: CASSSTGMGETEAFF.

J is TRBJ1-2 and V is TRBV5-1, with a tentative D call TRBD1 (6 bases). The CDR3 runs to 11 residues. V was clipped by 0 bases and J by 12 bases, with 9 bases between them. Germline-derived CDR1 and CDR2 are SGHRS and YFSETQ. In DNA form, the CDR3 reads TGCGCCAGCAGCTTGGGGGGGCCGAACACCTTC. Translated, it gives CASSLGGPNTF.

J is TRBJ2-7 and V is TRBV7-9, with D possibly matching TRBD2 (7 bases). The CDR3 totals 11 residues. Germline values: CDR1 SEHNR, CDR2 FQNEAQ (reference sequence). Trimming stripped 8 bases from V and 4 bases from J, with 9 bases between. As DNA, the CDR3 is TGTGCCAGCGGGGGGGCTTACGAGCAGTACTTC. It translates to CASGGAYEQYF.

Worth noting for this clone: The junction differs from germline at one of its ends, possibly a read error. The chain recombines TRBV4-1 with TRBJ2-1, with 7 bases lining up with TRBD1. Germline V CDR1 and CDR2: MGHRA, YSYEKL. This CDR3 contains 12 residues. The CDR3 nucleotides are TGCGCCAGCAGTCAAGACAGGGCATCTAAGTTCTTC. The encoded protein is CASSQDRASKFF.

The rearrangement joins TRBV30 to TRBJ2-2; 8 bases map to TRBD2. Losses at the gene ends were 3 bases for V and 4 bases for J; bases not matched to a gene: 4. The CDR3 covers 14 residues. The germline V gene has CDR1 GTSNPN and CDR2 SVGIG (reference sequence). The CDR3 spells CAWRGTRTTGELFF. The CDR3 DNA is TGTGCCTGGAGGGGGACTAGGACCACCGGGGAGCTGTTTTTT.

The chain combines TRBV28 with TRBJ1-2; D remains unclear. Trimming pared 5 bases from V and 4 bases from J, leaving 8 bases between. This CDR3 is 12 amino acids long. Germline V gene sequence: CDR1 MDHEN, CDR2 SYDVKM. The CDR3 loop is CASSRVAYGYTF. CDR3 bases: TGTGCCAGCAGTCGGGTGGCCTATGGCTACACCTTC.

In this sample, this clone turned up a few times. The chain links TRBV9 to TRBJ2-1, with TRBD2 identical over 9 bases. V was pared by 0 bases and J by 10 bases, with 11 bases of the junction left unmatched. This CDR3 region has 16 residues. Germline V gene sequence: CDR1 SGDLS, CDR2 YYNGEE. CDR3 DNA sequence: TGTGCCAGCAGCGTAGCAGGCGGGGGGGGCCGAGGGGAGCAGTTCTTC. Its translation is CASSVAGGGGRGEQFF.

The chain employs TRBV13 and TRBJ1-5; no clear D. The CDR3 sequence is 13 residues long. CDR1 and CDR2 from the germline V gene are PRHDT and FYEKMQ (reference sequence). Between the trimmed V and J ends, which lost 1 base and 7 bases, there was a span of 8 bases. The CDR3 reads CASSLEGGQPQHF. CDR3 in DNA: TGTGCCAGCAGCTTAGAGGGCGGGCAGCCCCAGCATTTT.

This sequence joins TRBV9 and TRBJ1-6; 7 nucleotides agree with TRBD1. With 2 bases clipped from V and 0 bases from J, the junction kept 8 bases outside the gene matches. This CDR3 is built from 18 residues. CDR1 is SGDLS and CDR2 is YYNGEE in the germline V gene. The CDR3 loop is CASSVRRGLSSYNSPLHF. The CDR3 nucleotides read TGTGCCAGCAGCGTCCGTAGGGGGCTGAGCTCCTATAATTCACCCCTCCACTTT.

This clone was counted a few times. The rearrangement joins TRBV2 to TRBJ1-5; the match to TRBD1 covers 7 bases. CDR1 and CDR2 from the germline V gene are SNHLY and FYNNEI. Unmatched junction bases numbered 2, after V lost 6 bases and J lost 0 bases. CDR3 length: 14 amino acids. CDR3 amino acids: CASSDRDSNQPQHF. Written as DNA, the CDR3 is TGTGCCAGCAGCGACAGGGATAGCAATCAGCCCCAGCATTTT.

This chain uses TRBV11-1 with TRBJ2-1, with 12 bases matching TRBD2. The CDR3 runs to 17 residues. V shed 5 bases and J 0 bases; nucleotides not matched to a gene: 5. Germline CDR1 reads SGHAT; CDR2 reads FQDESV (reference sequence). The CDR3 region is CASSPGLAGSSYNEQFF. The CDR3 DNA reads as TGTGCCAGCAGCCCGGGACTAGCGGGCAGCTCCTACAATGAGCAGTTCTTC.

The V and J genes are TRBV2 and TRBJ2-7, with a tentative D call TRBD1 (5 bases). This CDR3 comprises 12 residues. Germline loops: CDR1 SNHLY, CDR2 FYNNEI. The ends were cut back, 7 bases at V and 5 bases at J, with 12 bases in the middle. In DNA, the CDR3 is TGTGCCAGCAATACCAGGGTAAACGAGCAGTACTTC. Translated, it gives CASNTRVNEQYF.